This T cell receptor (beta chain) was sequenced during a study of blood T cell repertoires in COVID-19 (dated by TCRdb to 2018 to 2021). About the study as a whole: Samples from collaborators originated in the United States, Italy and Spain and spanned both the acute and convalescent phases of COVID-19. The material from the prospective study consisted of cDNA or gDNA derived from T cells, B-cell-depleted T cells, or PBMCs. Deeply sampled blood TCRbeta repertoires from subjects exposed to, actively infected with, or recovered from COVID-19 were included in the dataset. The repertoires were released in a freely available public database intended as a resource for research on the immune response to SARS-CoV-2. The samples were drawn from two sources: the first 160 participants of the ongoing ImmuneRACE study, and over 1,000 subjects contributed by 6 global collaborators. A de-identified subject ID, COVID-19 status, age in years and sex were almost always included in the sample metadata. Where available, HLA class I and class II types were obtained from metadata supplied by the sample provider rather than from assay-based typing.

In the case of this clone: No cognate antigen has been identified for it. Per-nucleotide qualities are absent, and no much larger clonotype sits a single base away. The sample carries other DNA sequences with the same CDR3.

Collaborating institutions collected whole blood in K2EDTA tubes following their own protocols. Collaborator samples were shipped for TCRbeta analysis as frozen whole blood, isolated PBMCs, or DNA extracted from either sample type. TCRbeta CDR3 regions were amplified from genomic DNA using the immunoSEQ Assay, a bias-controlled multiplex PCR. The original pipeline was this. Nucleated cell counts per sample were estimated from amplification of reference gene primers within the assay. To quantify the absolute abundance of each unique TCRbeta CDR3 rearrangement, sequence reads were collapsed and filtered. For each sample, productive Simpson clonality was calculated as the square root of Simpson's diversity index across productive rearrangements. This is the immuneACCESS table as TCRdb keeps it, with only in-frame sequences that have V and J called. A part of the clones is gone; compared with another copy, unresolved V genes explain less than half, and the rest is unexplained. V and J calls and clone size are those listed in that table; D and trimming were worked out from the DNA. The sample table holds hundreds of thousands of clones, of which 88% were seen once. The ten largest account for more than 7.5% of the sample.

Paper-wide results and their limitations: Clinical and demographic metadata were provided uncurated, with the amount varying by source and participant.

CDR1 and CDR2, looked up from the germline V gene (reference sequence), are LNHNV and YYDKDF. From cysteine to phenylalanine, the CDR3 is 15 amino acids long. Solely the CDR3 DNA is kept, with 45 bases framed from the first base. The junction shows trimming of 0 bases on V and 4 bases on J, plus 10 bases between the germline ends. Rearrangement joined TRBV15 to TRBJ1-3, and TRBD1 may be the D gene, going by 6 matching bases. The sequencing sample was made of peripheral blood. This sequence was found in a man younger than 35 with active or convalescent COVID-19. CDR3 loop: CATSRDRGSGNTIYF. The base sequence is TGTGCCACCAGCAGAGATAGGGGGTCCGGAAACACCATATATTTT.